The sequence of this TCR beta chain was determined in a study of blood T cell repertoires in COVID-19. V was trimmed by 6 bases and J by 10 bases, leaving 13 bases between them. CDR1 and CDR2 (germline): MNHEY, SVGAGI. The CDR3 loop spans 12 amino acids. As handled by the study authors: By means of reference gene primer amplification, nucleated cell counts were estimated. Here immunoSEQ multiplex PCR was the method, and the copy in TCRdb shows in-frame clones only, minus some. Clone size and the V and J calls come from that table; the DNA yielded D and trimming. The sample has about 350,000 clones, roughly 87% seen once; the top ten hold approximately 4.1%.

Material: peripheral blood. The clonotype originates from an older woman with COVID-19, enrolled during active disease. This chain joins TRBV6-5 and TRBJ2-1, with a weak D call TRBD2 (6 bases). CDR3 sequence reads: CASSRGAGEQFF. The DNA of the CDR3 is TGTGCCAGCAGCCGAGGGGCGGGGGAGCAGTTCTTC.